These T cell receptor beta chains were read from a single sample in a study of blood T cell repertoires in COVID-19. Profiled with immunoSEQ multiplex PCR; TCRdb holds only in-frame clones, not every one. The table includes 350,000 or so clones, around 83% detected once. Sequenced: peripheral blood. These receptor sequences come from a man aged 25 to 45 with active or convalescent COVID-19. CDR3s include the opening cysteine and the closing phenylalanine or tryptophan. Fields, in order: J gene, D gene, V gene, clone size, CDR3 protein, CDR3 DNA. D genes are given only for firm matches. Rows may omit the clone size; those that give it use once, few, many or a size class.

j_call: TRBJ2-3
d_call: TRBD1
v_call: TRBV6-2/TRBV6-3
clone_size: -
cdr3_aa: CASSYRDRGADTQYF
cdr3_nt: TGTGCCAGCAGTTACAGGGACAGGGGAGCAGATACGCAGTATTTT

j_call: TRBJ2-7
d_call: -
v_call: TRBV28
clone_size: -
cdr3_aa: CASIAIYTYEQYF
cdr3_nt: TGTGCCAGCATCGCCATATACACCTACGAGCAGTACTTC

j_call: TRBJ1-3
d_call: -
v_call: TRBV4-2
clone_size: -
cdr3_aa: CASSRSQGSGNTIYF
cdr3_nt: TGTGCCAGCAGCCGCTCACAGGGTTCTGGAAACACCATATATTTT

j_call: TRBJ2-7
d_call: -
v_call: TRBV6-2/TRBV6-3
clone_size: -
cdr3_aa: CASTPLTGWWREQYF
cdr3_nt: TGTGCCAGCACCCCTCTAACAGGGTGGTGGCGCGAGCAGTACTTC

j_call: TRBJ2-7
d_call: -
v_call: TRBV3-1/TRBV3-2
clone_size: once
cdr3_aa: CASSQRNRRNEQYF
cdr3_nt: TGTGCCAGCAGCCAACGCAACAGGCGAAACGAGCAGTACTTC

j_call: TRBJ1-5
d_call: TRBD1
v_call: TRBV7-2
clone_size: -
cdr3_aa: CASSPGQASNQPQHF
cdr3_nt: TGTGCCAGCAGCCCCGGACAGGCCAGCAATCAGCCCCAGCATTTT

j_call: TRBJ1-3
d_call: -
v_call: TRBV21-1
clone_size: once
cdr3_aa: CASSPREGGSGNTIYF
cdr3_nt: TGTGCCAGCAGCCCCCGCGAGGGTGGCTCTGGAAACACCATATATTTT

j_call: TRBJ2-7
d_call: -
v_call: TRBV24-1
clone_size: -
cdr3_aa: CATSDSEIPREEQYF
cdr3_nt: TGTGCCACCAGTGATTCTGAAATACCCCGGGAGGAGCAGTACTTC

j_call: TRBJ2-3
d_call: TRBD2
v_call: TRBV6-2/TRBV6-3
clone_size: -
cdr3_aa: CASSTPGSGGARGTQYF
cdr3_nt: TGTGCCAGCAGTACCCCCGGCAGCGGGGGGGCCAGAGGTACGCAGTATTTT

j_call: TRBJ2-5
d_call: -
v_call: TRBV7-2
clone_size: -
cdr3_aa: CASSLVLQETQYF
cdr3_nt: TGTGCCAGCAGCTTAGTTCTGCAGGAGACCCAGTACTTC

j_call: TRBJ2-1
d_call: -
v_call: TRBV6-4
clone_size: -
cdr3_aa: CASSEFTSSYNEQFF
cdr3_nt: TGTGCCAGCAGTGAGTTCACGAGCTCCTACAATGAGCAGTTCTTC

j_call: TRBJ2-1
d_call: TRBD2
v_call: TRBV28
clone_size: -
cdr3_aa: CASSLGTSEGEQFF
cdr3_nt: TGTGCCAGCAGTTTGGGGACTAGCGAGGGTGAGCAGTTCTTC

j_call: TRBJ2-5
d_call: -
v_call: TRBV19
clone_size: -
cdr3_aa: CASSTGSQETQYF
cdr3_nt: TGTGCCAGTAGTACAGGCTCACAAGAGACCCAGTACTTC

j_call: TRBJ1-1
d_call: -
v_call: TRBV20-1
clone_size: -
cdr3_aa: CSANQGTEAFF
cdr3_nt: TGCAGTGCTAACCAGGGGACTGAAGCTTTCTTT

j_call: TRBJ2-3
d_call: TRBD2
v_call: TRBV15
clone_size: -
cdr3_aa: CATSSQRGGVDTQYF
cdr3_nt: TGTGCCACCAGCAGCCAGCGGGGGGGTGTAGATACGCAGTATTTT

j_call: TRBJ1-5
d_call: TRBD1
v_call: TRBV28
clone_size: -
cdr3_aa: CASNPRGQGSEQPQHF
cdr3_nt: TGTGCCAGCAACCCCCGGGGACAGGGTTCAGAACAGCCCCAGCATTTT

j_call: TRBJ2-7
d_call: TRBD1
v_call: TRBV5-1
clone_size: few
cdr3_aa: CASSLDPRTGGYEQYF
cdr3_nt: TGCGCCAGCAGCTTGGACCCCCGGACAGGGGGCTACGAGCAGTACTTC

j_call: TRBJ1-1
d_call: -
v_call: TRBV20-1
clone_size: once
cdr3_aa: CSVQPGGRAFF
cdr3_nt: TGCAGTGTTCAACCGGGAGGGAGGGCTTTCTTT

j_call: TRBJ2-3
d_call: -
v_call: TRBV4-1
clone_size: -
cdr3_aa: CASSQVEGTDTQYF
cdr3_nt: TGCGCCAGCAGCCAAGTAGAAGGCACAGATACGCAGTATTTT

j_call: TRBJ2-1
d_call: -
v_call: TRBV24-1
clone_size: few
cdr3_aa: CATSDLTESSYNEQFF
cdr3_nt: TGTGCCACCAGTGATTTAACAGAGAGCTCCTACAATGAGCAGTTCTTC

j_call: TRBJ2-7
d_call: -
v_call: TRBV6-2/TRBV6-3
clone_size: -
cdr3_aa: CASSYRGGEQYF
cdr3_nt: TGTGCCAGCAGTTACAGGGGTGGCGAGCAGTACTTC

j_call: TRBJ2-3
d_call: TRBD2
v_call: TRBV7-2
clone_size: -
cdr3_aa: CASSLAGLAGASGTDTQYF
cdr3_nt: TGTGCCAGCAGCTTAGCGGGTCTAGCGGGGGCCTCGGGGACAGATACGCAGTATTTT

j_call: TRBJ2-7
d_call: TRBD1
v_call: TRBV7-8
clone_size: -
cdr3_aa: CASSRDSPYEQYF
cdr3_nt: TGTGCCAGCAGCCGGGACAGCCCCTACGAGCAGTACTTC

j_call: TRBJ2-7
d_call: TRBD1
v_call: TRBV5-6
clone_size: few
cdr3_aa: CASSLEPGTGGYEQYF
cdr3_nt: TGTGCCAGCAGCCTTGAACCTGGGACAGGGGGCTACGAGCAGTACTTC